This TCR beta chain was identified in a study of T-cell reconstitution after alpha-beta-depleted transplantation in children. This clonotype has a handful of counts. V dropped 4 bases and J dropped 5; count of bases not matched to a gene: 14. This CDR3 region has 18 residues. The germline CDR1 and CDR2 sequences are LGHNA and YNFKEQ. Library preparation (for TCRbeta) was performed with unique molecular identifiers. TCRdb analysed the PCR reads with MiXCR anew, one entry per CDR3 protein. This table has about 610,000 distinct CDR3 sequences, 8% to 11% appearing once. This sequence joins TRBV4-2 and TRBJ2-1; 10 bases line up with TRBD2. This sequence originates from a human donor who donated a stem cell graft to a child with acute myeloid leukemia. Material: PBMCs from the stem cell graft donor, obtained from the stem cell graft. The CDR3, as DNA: TGTGCCAGCAGCCCCAACCGTTGGGCTAGCGGGAGTCACAATGAGCAGTTCTTC. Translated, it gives CASSPNRWASGSHNEQFF.